The sample holds many counts of the clone carrying this T cell receptor (beta chain). What it binds is unknown. The entry originates in a study of read filtering for tumor transcriptome and immune sequencing. Study details: Per sample, TCR-region reads ranged about 4 to 11 million by IR-seq, roughly 80 to 1273 by RNA-seq.

The library was built from roughly 400 ng RNA with molecular barcoded adaptors for alpha/delta and beta/gamma chains. TCRdb passed the reads through MiXCR, listing each CDR3 protein once. The sample has about 86,000 distinct CDR3 sequences, over 9% seen once. Bone marrow was sampled from every patient at the time of active disease. General study points: Compared with RNA-seq, IR-seq gave much higher clonotype depth and reliability.

The V gene end was trimmed by 0 bases and the J gene end by 6 bases; junction bases not matched to a gene: 9. CDR1 and CDR2 (germline): DFQATT, SNEGSKA (reference sequence). CDR3 length: 16 residues. This TCR derives from a donor at least 40 years old with multiple myeloma. Sequencing input: a population of CD138-negative cells sorted from bone marrow. V gene TRBV20-1 combines with J gene TRBJ2-1, with 9 bases fitting TRBD2. CDR3 sequence: CSARDPISGSPNEQFF. CDR3 nucleotide sequence: TGCAGTGCTAGAGATCCGATTAGCGGGAGTCCCAATGAGCAGTTCTTC.